These 32 T cell receptor beta chains came from one sample sequenced in a study of T cell responses to AZD1222 COVID-19 vaccine. Using immunoSEQ multiplex PCR, the repertoire was profiled, and TCRdb retains in-frame clones only, with some absent. The repertoire holds 160,000 or so clones, with 90% as singletons. The material sequenced was peripheral blood, taken on day 0 of AZD1222 vaccination. The source is an adult in good health.

The chain couples TRBV5-1 to TRBJ1-3; no clear D. Germline-derived CDR1 and CDR2 are SGHRS and YFSETQ. V was clipped by 0 bases and J by 2 bases, with 9 bases between them. The CDR3 has 15 residues. The CDR3, as DNA: TGCGCCAGCAGCTTGGATCGTCTTACTGGAAACACCATATATTTT. Translation: CASSLDRLTGNTIYF.

Only one count was recorded for this clone. V usage is TRBV6-5 and J usage is TRBJ1-2; D unresolved. The CDR3 consists of 13 residues. Germline CDR1 and CDR2: MNHEY and SVGAGI. V lost 2 bases and J lost 4, with 8 bases in between. The CDR3 loop is CASSYDLRYGYTF. The CDR3 nucleotides are TGTGCCAGCAGTTACGATTTACGCTATGGCTACACCTTC.

This chain uses TRBV7-2 with TRBJ1-6; 7 bases fit TRBD1. Germline CDR1 reads SGHTA; CDR2 reads FQGNSA. CDR3 length: 15 residues. The J segment lost 10 bases and the V segment lost 5 bases, leaving 11 bases of the junction unmatched. The CDR3 bases are TGTGCCAGCAGCCAAAGACAGGGTGTAGTCTCACCCCTCCACTTT. Residues: CASSQRQGVVSPLHF.

V and J are TRBV29-1 and TRBJ1-2; D may be TRBD1 (6 bases). Trimming shortened V by 4 bases and J by 5 bases, and 20 bases separated the two germline ends. The CDR3 loop spans 15 amino acids. Germline V gene lookup returns CDR1 SQVTM and CDR2 ANQGSEA. CDR3 bases: TGCAGCGTTGTGGGAATACAGACAGGAGAGTATGGCTACACCTTC. Translation: CSVVGIQTGEYGYTF.

This chain connects TRBV11-2 to TRBJ2-7; D possibly corresponds to TRBD2 (5 bases). Trimming removed 0 bases from V and 2 bases from J, with 11 bases in between. This CDR3 region has 15 residues. Germline CDR1 and CDR2: SGHAT and FQNNGV. The DNA for the CDR3 is TGTGCCAGCAGCTTAGAGGGGAGCGCAGCCTACGAGCAGTACTTC. This encodes CASSLEGSAAYEQYF.

In its sample, this clone was seen once. V is TRBV6-5 and J is TRBJ2-7; the D gene is possibly TRBD2 (5 bases). V lost 6 bases and J lost 1, with 13 bases in between. The germline V gene has CDR1 MNHEY and CDR2 SVGAGI. The CDR3 covers 14 residues. CDR3 sequence: CASSSGNPSYEQYF. CDR3 nucleotide sequence: TGTGCCAGCAGCTCCGGGAACCCGTCCTACGAGCAGTACTTC.

The chain is built from TRBV27 and TRBJ2-1, with D perhaps matching TRBD2 (6 bases). The germline CDR1 and CDR2 sequences are MNHEY and SMNVEV (reference sequence). Trimming stripped 3 bases from V and 0 bases from J, with 9 bases between. The CDR3 is 15 amino acids. Here the CDR3 DNA reads TGTGCCAGCAGTTTCGCCGGGAGCTCCTACAATGAGCAGTTCTTC. As protein: CASSFAGSSYNEQFF.

The V and J genes are TRBV14 and TRBJ1-1; D is unclear. V was clipped by 4 bases and J by 10 bases, with 16 bases between them. The germline V gene encodes CDR1 SGHDN and CDR2 FVKESK. The length of the CDR3 is 13 residues. CDR3 loop: CASSPTLGARAFF. The CDR3 DNA reads as TGTGCCAGCAGCCCCACTCTGGGAGCACGAGCTTTCTTT.

V usage is TRBV25-1 and J usage is TRBJ2-7; D unresolved. The CDR3 runs to 15 residues. From germline, CDR1 is MGHDK and CDR2 SYGVNS. The V end was cut by 5 bases, the J end by 0 bases, with 14 bases between. The CDR3 DNA sequence: TGTGCCAGCAGTAACGAGGACCGGAGCTCCTACGAGCAGTACTTC. This translates into CASSNEDRSSYEQYF.

The chain employs TRBV5-8 and TRBJ2-2, with 14 bases matching TRBD2. The length of the CDR3 is 16 residues. V lost 4 bases, J lost 5 bases, and 4 bases stayed unmatched. Germline V gives CDR1 SGHTS, CDR2 YDEGEE. The CDR3 spells CASSHGTSGSTGELFF. Here the CDR3 DNA reads TGTGCCAGCAGCCATGGGACTAGCGGGAGTACCGGGGAGCTGTTTTTT.

The table lists this clone with a few counts. V and J are TRBV7-9 and TRBJ2-1, with no clear D. The CDR3 has 14 residues. Germline loops: CDR1 SEHNR, CDR2 FQNEAQ (reference sequence). Trimming removed 0 bases from V and 4 bases from J, with 7 bases in between. This chain's CDR3 is CASSLAWSYNEQFF. CDR3 bases: TGTGCCAGCAGCTTAGCATGGAGTTACAATGAGCAGTTCTTC. The full variable domain, with the rest looked up from reference TRBV7-9 and TRBJ2-1, is DTGVSQNPRHKITKRGQNVTFRCDPISEHNRLYWYRQTLGQGPEFLTYFQNEAQLEKSRLLSDRFSAERPKGSFSTLEIQRTEQGDSAMYLCASSLAWSYNEQFFGPGTRLTVL.

The chain uses TRBV15 and TRBJ1-5; 12 bases line up with TRBD1. The J segment lost 3 bases and the V segment lost 5 bases, leaving 14 bases of the junction unmatched. The CDR3 contains 19 residues. In germline, CDR1 is LNHNV, CDR2 YYDKDF (reference sequence). CDR3 bases: TGTGCCACCAGCGGGGGGGACAGGGGGCCAAGGTCACTCAATCAGCCCCAGCATTTT. As protein: CATSGGDRGPRSLNQPQHF. The full variable domain, in which reference TRBV15 and TRBJ1-5 provide the parts outside the CDR3, is DAMVIQNPRYQVTQFGKPVTLSCSQTLNHNVMYWYQQKSSQAPKLLFHYYDKDFNNEADTPDNFQSRRPNTSFCFLDIRSPGLGDTAMYLCATSGGDRGPRSLNQPQHFGDGTRLSIL.

The V gene is TRBV28, the J gene TRBJ1-6; D is undetermined. CDR1 and CDR2 (germline): MDHEN, SYDVKM. The CDR3 contains 13 residues. Trimming removed 8 bases from V and 6 bases from J, with 11 bases in between. The CDR3 sequence: CASSRESNSPLHF. The CDR3 region has the DNA TGTGCCAGCTCTAGGGAGTCTAATTCACCCCTCCACTTT.

The chain combines TRBV28 with TRBJ2-1; 11 positions agree with TRBD2. Trimming took 6 bases from V and 4 from J; bases not matched to a gene: 26. CDR1 and CDR2 from the germline V gene are MDHEN and SYDVKM. The CDR3 is 22 residues long. The CDR3 reads CASSPFAGFQGTSGLSYNEQFF. Written as DNA, the CDR3 is TGTGCCAGCAGCCCTTTCGCTGGGTTCCAAGGGACTAGCGGACTCTCTTACAATGAGCAGTTCTTC. Looking up the rest from reference TRBV28 and TRBJ2-1 gives the full variable domain: DVKVTQSSRYLVKRTGEKVFLECVQDMDHENMFWYRQDPGLGLRLIYFSYDVKMKEKGDIPEGYSVSREKKERFSLILESASTNQTSMYLCASSPFAGFQGTSGLSYNEQFFGPGTRLTVL.

This clone was observed a handful of times. The chain's CDR3 is CASSVGKGTEAFF. DNA for the CDR3: TGTGCCAGCAGTGTTGGCAAGGGAACTGAAGCTTTCTTT. The chain recombines TRBV2 with TRBJ1-1; no clear D gene. Between the trimmed V and J ends, which lost 4 bases and 5 bases, there was a span of 11 bases. The germline V gene has CDR1 SNHLY and CDR2 FYNNEI. There are 13 residues in the CDR3. Combining the CDR3 with reference TRBV2 and TRBJ1-1 gives the whole variable domain EPEVTQTPSHQVTQMGQEVILRCVPISNHLYFYWYRQILGQKVEFLVSFYNNEISEKSEIFDDQFSVERPDGSNFTLKIRSTKLEDSAMYFCASSVGKGTEAFFGQGTRLTVV.

This sequence joins TRBV9 and TRBJ1-1, with a tentative D call TRBD1 (6 bases). V gave up 5 bases and J gave up 7 bases, with 15 bases separating them. The V gene's germline CDR1 is SGDLS and CDR2 YYNGEE. The CDR3 contains 13 residues. CDR3 bases: TGTGCCAGCAGTGAGGACAGCGGGAATGAAGCTTTCTTT. Residues: CASSEDSGNEAFF.

The rearrangement uses TRBV4-3 and TRBJ1-5; D uncertain. The CDR3 is 14 residues long. The germline gives CDR1 LGHNA, CDR2 YSLEER. The ends were cut back, 0 bases at V and 6 bases at J, with 9 bases in the middle. The chain's CDR3 is CASSQDSWRQPQHF. The DNA for the CDR3 is TGCGCCAGCAGCCAAGATTCCTGGCGTCAGCCCCAGCATTTT.

This chain joins TRBV20-1 and TRBJ2-7; TRBD2 is a possible D gene (6 bases). This CDR3 contains 14 residues. Deletions cut 3 bases from V and 2 bases from J, with 14 bases between. CDR1 is DFQATT, CDR2 SNEGSKA, per germline (reference sequence). The CDR3 loop is CSASPAGITYEQYF. The CDR3 bases are TGCAGTGCTAGTCCAGCGGGTATCACCTACGAGCAGTACTTC.

The rearrangement uses TRBV15 and TRBJ2-7; 8 bases map to TRBD1. Germline V gene lookup returns CDR1 LNHNV and CDR2 YYDKDF (reference sequence). Trimming at V came to 5 bases and at J to 5 bases, leaving 8 bases not matched to a gene. The CDR3 covers 14 residues. The CDR3 loop is CATSDGQGVDEQYF. CDR3 nucleotides: TGTGCCACCAGCGACGGACAGGGAGTCGACGAGCAGTACTTC.

This clone was observed once. V usage is TRBV9 and J usage is TRBJ1-2, with D perhaps matching TRBD1 (5 bases). The CDR3 contains 16 residues. Trimming shortened V by 1 base and J by 2 bases, and 15 bases separated the two germline ends. Per the germline V gene, CDR1 is SGDLS and CDR2 is YYNGEE. CDR3 DNA sequence: TGTGCCAGCAGCGTATCTGGAGGGGCTGGAAACTATGGCTACACCTTC. Residues: CASSVSGGAGNYGYTF.

This chain uses TRBV24-1 with TRBJ2-2; TRBD1 matches at 8 bases. Trimming cost V 3 bases and J 7 bases; bases outside gene matches: 6. Germline lookup yields CDR1 KGHDR and CDR2 SFDVKD. This CDR3 has 15 amino acids. CDR3 sequence: CATSDLQGASGELFF. The CDR3 nucleotides read TGTGCCACCAGTGATCTCCAGGGGGCGAGCGGGGAGCTGTTTTTT.

The V gene is TRBV27, the J gene TRBJ1-1; D is perhaps TRBD1 (5 bases). Deletions cut 6 bases from V and 3 bases from J, with 26 bases between. Germline V CDR1 and CDR2: MNHEY, SMNVEV (reference sequence). The CDR3 is made up of 18 amino acids. The CDR3 loop is CASSVLRGTLSGDTEAFF. The CDR3 DNA follows: TGTGCCAGCAGCGTCTTACGTGGGACCCTCTCCGGGGACACTGAAGCTTTCTTT.

The chain couples TRBV7-8 to TRBJ2-2; 11 bases line up with TRBD2. Germline lookup yields CDR1 SGHVS and CDR2 FQNEAQ. This CDR3 region has 15 residues. The trim removed 4 bases at V and 6 bases at J, leaving 4 bases unmatched. For the CDR3, the DNA is TGTGCCAGCAGCTCGACTAGCGGGAAATCCGGGGAGCTGTTTTTT. It yields the protein CASSSTSGKSGELFF.

The chain couples TRBV7-2 to TRBJ2-5; 10 nucleotides agree with TRBD2. Germline V gene data show CDR1 as SGHTA and CDR2 as FQGNSA. The ends lost 1 base at V and 1 base at J; junction bases unmatched: 12. CDR3 length equals 19 residues. The DNA for the CDR3 is TGTGCCAGCAGCTTAGTGTCTAGCGGGAGTATGGGGTTCCAAGAGACCCAGTACTTC. This gives the protein CASSLVSSGSMGFQETQYF.

V usage is TRBV7-2 and J usage is TRBJ2-7, with 10 bases matching TRBD2. The CDR3 totals 14 residues. Germline loops: CDR1 SGHTA, CDR2 FQGNSA. Losses at the gene ends were 2 bases for V and 7 bases for J; bases not matched to a gene: 5. The CDR3 is CASSLFLAGDEQYF. Written as DNA, the CDR3 is TGTGCCAGCAGCTTATTTCTAGCGGGAGATGAGCAGTACTTC.

This chain links TRBV24-1 with TRBJ2-6; D gene ambiguous. Trimming cost V 3 bases and J 1 base, with 12 bases left between them. From germline, CDR1 is KGHDR and CDR2 SFDVKD. The CDR3 covers 17 residues. CDR3 amino acids: CATSDPRATSGANVLTF. In DNA form, the CDR3 reads TGTGCCACCAGTGATCCGCGAGCGACTTCTGGGGCCAACGTCCTGACTTTC.

The chain couples TRBV6-5 to TRBJ2-5; either TRBD1 or TRBD2 may fit D (5 bases each). The CDR3 is made up of 13 amino acids. V was clipped by 1 base and J by 4 bases, with 7 bases between them. Germline CDR1 is MNHEY and CDR2 is SVGAGI. For the CDR3, the DNA is TGTGCCAGCAGTTACTTGGGACGAGAGACCCAGTACTTC. Its protein is CASSYLGRETQYF.

The genes are TRBV7-6 and TRBJ1-3; D gene uncertain. This CDR3 region has 15 residues. The germline gives CDR1 SGHVS, CDR2 FNYEAQ. Trimming removed 6 bases from V and 3 bases from J, with 15 bases in between. The CDR3 nucleotides read TGTGCCAGCAGGCAGTCTCCAGGCGTTGGAAACACCATATATTTT. This translates into CASRQSPGVGNTIYF.

The DNA for the CDR3 is TGTGCCAGCAGCGTAGAGACAGGGATTTCCGATGAGCAGTTCTTC. Its translation is CASSVETGISDEQFF. The rearrangement links TRBV9 to TRBJ2-1, with 7 nucleotides matching TRBD1. Germline CDR1 reads SGDLS; CDR2 reads YYNGEE. This CDR3 spans 15 amino acids. The V gene end was trimmed by 0 bases and the J gene end by 8 bases; junction bases not matched to a gene: 8.

This sequence joins TRBV5-4 and TRBJ2-1, with D perhaps assigned TRBD1 or TRBD2 (7 bases each). Trimming took off 5 bases at V and 8 bases at J, with 23 bases between the two ends. In germline, CDR1 is SGHNT, CDR2 YYREEE (reference sequence). The CDR3 length is 16 residues. As DNA, the CDR3 is TGTGCCAGCAGATCTAGACTAGCCGTCCAGGGGGATGAGCAGTTCTTC. It yields the protein CASRSRLAVQGDEQFF.

The rearrangement links TRBV11-2 to TRBJ1-1, with 7 nucleotides matching TRBD1. The CDR3 sequence is 15 residues long. Germline assignment: CDR1 SGHAT and CDR2 FQNNGV. Trimming at V came to 5 bases and at J to 4 bases, leaving 10 bases not matched to a gene. The CDR3 protein is CASSHDRVFGTEAFF. DNA for the CDR3: TGTGCCAGCAGCCACGACAGGGTCTTTGGCACTGAAGCTTTCTTT.

The genes are TRBV7-8 and TRBJ2-2, with 8 bases aligning to TRBD2. V gave up 1 base and J gave up 2 bases; unmatched junction bases: 9. Germline-derived CDR1 and CDR2 are SGHVS and FQNEAQ. This CDR3 region has 18 residues. CDR3 DNA: TGTGCCAGCAGCTTAGATATCCTACTAGCGGCTAACACCGGGGAGCTGTTTTTT. It codes for CASSLDILLAANTGELFF.